This TCR beta chain stems from a study of T cell repertoires in cytomegalovirus infection. About the research overall: Both recently identified HLA-C-restricted and well-studied HLA-B-restricted CMV epitopes were used in the study. Matching HLA type and CMV infection were both indicated by public TCR beta signatures. Notes on the study in general: Dominating the ex vivo response were HLA-C-restricted CMV-specific TCR beta clonotypes. Using cumulative public TCR beta family frequency, the authors identified those who carried CMV together with the relevant HLA.

MiXCR, applied by TCRdb to the reads, yields one record per CDR3 protein. The sample consists of approximately 390,000 distinct CDR3 sequences, around a third of them appearing once. Worth noting for this clonotype: Its antigen remains unidentified.

Germline-derived CDR1 and CDR2 are SEHNR and FQNEAQ (reference sequence). With 9 bases removed from V and 2 bases from J, the gap between germline ends came to 13 bases. CDR3 size: 13 residues. The chain is built from TRBV7-9 and TRBJ1-1; D ambiguous. The sample here was cultured PBMCs, taken from culture after CMV antigen stimulation. The receptor was derived from a human donor in good health (CMV status not recorded). Some clones in this sample may be carry-over from other donors' samples. DNA for the CDR3: TGTGCCAGTGGCCTCAAGGGCAACACTGAAGCTTTCTTT. Translated, it gives CASGLKGNTEAFF.